Following are 20 T cell receptor beta chains from one sample sequenced in a study of blood T cells in healthy people across ages. For the second PCR, which ran for 7 to 11 cycles, a sample-barcoded 5' primer and a J-beta primer mix were used. TCRdb reprocessed the 5' RACE reads with MiXCR, giving one entry per CDR3 protein. The table records 750,000 to 950,000 distinct CDR3 sequences, about 28% of them present only once. These records were also assigned to another study, of T cells of mothers and their children.

Source material: blood. Every receptor here comes from a woman aged 40 to 55 in good health.

In its sample, this clonotype was seen many times. The chain employs TRBV5-1 and TRBJ2-5, with 8 bases that match TRBD2. Per germline, CDR1 SGHRS and CDR2 YFSETQ. Trimming at V came to 0 bases and at J to 5 bases, leaving 9 bases not matched to a gene. The CDR3 is 16 amino acids. The CDR3 here is CASSLALRGALETQYF. Written as DNA, the CDR3 is TGCGCCAGCAGCTTGGCCTTGCGGGGGGCCCTGGAGACCCAGTACTTC.

This clonotype was seen only a few times. V gene TRBV4-1 combines with J gene TRBJ2-1; D uncertain. Germline V gene lookup returns CDR1 MGHRA and CDR2 YSYEKL. With 2 bases removed from V and 5 bases from J, the gap between germline ends came to 13 bases. This CDR3 is 15 amino acids long. CDR3: CASSQHEILNNEQFF. The CDR3, as DNA: TGCGCCAGCAGCCAACACGAGATACTCAACAATGAGCAGTTCTTC.

The chain is built from TRBV20-1 and TRBJ1-2, with TRBD1 matching over 9 bases. V gave up 5 bases and J gave up 10 bases; unmatched junction bases: 11. This CDR3 comprises 13 residues. Germline CDR1 is DFQATT and CDR2 is SNEGSKA (reference sequence). The CDR3 nucleotides are TGCAGTGCTCCCAAACCGACAGGGGGAATCTACACCTTC. The encoded protein is CSAPKPTGGIYTF.

This clonotype was found a few times. The chain recombines TRBV18 with TRBJ1-1, with D perhaps matching TRBD1 (6 bases). Germline values: CDR1 KGHSH, CDR2 LQKENI. This CDR3 is built from 15 residues. V was trimmed by 5 bases and J by 1 base, leaving 14 bases between them. The CDR3 region has the DNA TGTGCCAGCTCATCTTCTCCGGGACAGAACACTGAAGCTTTCTTT. The encoded protein is CASSSSPGQNTEAFF.

The rearrangement uses TRBV30 and TRBJ2-4; D unclear. The CDR3 runs 15 residues. The V end lost 4 bases, the J end lost 1 base, and 14 bases lay between the germline ends. CDR1 GTSNPN and CDR2 SVGIG come from the germline V gene (reference sequence). CDR3 amino acids: CAWTDKVLAKNIQYF. In DNA, the CDR3 is TGTGCCTGGACAGACAAGGTCCTGGCCAAAAACATTCAGTACTTC.

This rearrangement joins TRBV12-3 or TRBV12-4 to TRBJ2-3; the D gene is possibly TRBD2 (6 bases). The CDR3 has 14 amino acids. V was cut by 4 bases and J by 3 bases, with 11 bases left in between. Here the CDR3 reads CASSYQLATDTQYF. DNA of the CDR3: TGTGCCAGCAGTTACCAACTAGCAACAGATACGCAGTATTTT.

The chain couples TRBV20-1 to TRBJ1-5; D is ambiguous. The CDR3 consists of 12 residues. Germline loops: CDR1 DFQATT, CDR2 SNEGSKA (reference sequence). V was clipped by 4 bases and J by 1 base, with 5 bases between them. The CDR3 bases are TGCAGTGCTAAAATAAGCAATCAGCCCCAGCATTTT. Translation: CSAKISNQPQHF.

The gene calls are TRBV5-6 and TRBJ2-1; 7 nucleotides match TRBD1. V shed 1 base, J shed 6 bases, and the junction held 10 bases outside the gene matches. CDR3 length: 16 residues. Germline CDR1 SGHDT, CDR2 YYEEEE. As DNA, the CDR3 is TGTGCCAGCAGCTTGAGGGACAGAAACCTGGGCAATGAGCAGTTCTTC. This sequence encodes CASSLRDRNLGNEQFF.

The V call is TRBV29-1, the J call TRBJ2-5; no definite D call. Between the trimmed V and J ends, which lost 5 bases and 0 bases, there was a span of 10 bases. There are 13 residues in the CDR3. Germline V gene data show CDR1 as SQVTM and CDR2 as ANQGSEA. For the CDR3, the DNA is TGCAGCGTTTACCAACAGTACCAAGAGACCCAGTACTTC. It encodes CSVYQQYQETQYF.

In its sample, this clonotype was seen many times. The chain links TRBV5-1 to TRBJ2-7, with D tentatively TRBD1 or TRBD2 (8 bases each). CDR3 length equals 14 residues. Germline CDR1 and CDR2: SGHRS and YFSETQ. V was pared by 4 bases and J by 2 bases, with 13 bases between. This CDR3 is CASSREGQAYEQYF. CDR3 nucleotides: TGCGCCAGCAGCCGGGAGGGACAGGCCTACGAGCAGTACTTC.

V usage is TRBV28 and J usage is TRBJ1-6, with D possibly being TRBD1 (6 bases). The germline CDR1 and CDR2 sequences are MDHEN and SYDVKM. The CDR3 runs 16 residues. V was clipped by 3 bases and J by 6 bases, with 15 bases between them. CDR3 coding DNA: TGTGCCAGCAGTTTCCCTCGGGGGGGCAGTAATTCACCCCTCCACTTT. This sequence encodes CASSFPRGGSNSPLHF.

This clonotype has more than one count but fewer than ten. This may stem from a read error, because a much larger clone lies one nucleotide away. The chain recombines TRBV29-1 with TRBJ2-5; 8 bases are a match to TRBD1. Germline V CDR1 and CDR2: SQVTM, ANQGSEA. The CDR3 covers 14 residues. With V trimmed by 2 bases and J by 6 bases, 8 bases remained unmatched. This chain's CDR3 is CSVECRDRQKTQYF. For the CDR3, the DNA is TGCAGCGTTGAATGCCGGGACAGGCAAAAGACCCAGTACTTC.

The chain has TRBV12-3 or TRBV12-4 and TRBJ1-2; no definite D call. Trimming left V 2 bases short and J 6 bases short, with 13 bases between. The CDR3 spans 14 residues. The CDR3 loop is CASSLKPGENGYTF. The CDR3 coding sequence is TGTGCCAGCAGTTTAAAGCCCGGCGAAAATGGCTACACCTTC.

This clonotype was counted ten times or more. The chain uses TRBV15 and TRBJ1-1, with D unresolved. V was clipped by 3 bases and J by 5 bases, with 16 bases between them. Germline CDR1 reads LNHNV; CDR2 reads YYDKDF (reference sequence). The CDR3 contains 15 residues. CDR3 residues: CATSRDTVPQTEAFF. CDR3 in DNA: TGTGCCACCAGCAGGGATACAGTCCCGCAAACTGAAGCTTTCTTT.

The chain combines TRBV7-2 with TRBJ2-1, with D hard to call. This CDR3 is built from 13 residues. Trimming took off 6 bases at V and 6 bases at J, with 12 bases between the two ends. The germline V gene encodes CDR1 SGHTA and CDR2 FQGNSA. CDR3 residues: CASRPGFVNEQFF. The DNA for the CDR3 is TGTGCCAGCAGGCCCGGTTTTGTCAATGAGCAGTTCTTC.

This clonotype came up a few times. This chain uses TRBV11-2 with TRBJ1-2; D unclear. Germline V gives CDR1 SGHAT, CDR2 FQNNGV. V lost 0 bases, J lost 5 bases, and 13 bases lay in between. The CDR3 is made up of 15 amino acids. The DNA for the CDR3 is TGTGCCAGCAGCTTAGATAGGCAACAGCTTTATGGCTACACCTTC. It is translated as CASSLDRQQLYGYTF.

To note about this clonotype: A single base separates this from a much larger clone, so it may be a read error. The chain has TRBV12-3 or TRBV12-4 and TRBJ1-1; the D is unclear. V was trimmed by 6 bases and J by 2 bases, leaving 13 bases between them. The CDR3 consists of 14 residues. The CDR3 DNA sequence: TGTGCCAGCAGCTCTTCCCCACTAAACACTGAAGCTTTCTTT. It encodes CASSSSPLNTEAFF.

This clonotype was recorded a few times. The chain links TRBV14 to TRBJ1-2; D is perhaps TRBD1 (6 bases). The CDR3 has 13 amino acids. The V and J ends lost 1 base and 6 bases respectively, with 9 bases between them. Per germline, CDR1 SGHDN and CDR2 FVKESK. The CDR3 reads CASSQAGAHGYTF. The CDR3 DNA is TGTGCCAGCAGCCAAGCAGGGGCCCATGGCTACACCTTC.

This clonotype was recorded at least ten times. The chain has TRBV4-3 and TRBJ1-2; 12 nucleotides line up with TRBD1. Trimming at V came to 6 bases and at J to 3 bases, leaving 2 bases not matched to a gene. Germline CDR1 is LGHNA and CDR2 is YSLEER. The CDR3 consists of 14 residues. The CDR3 sequence is CASRGQGADYGYTF. In DNA form, the CDR3 reads TGCGCCAGCAGGGGACAGGGGGCCGACTATGGCTACACCTTC.

In its sample, this clonotype was seen many times. The chain uses TRBV7-2 and TRBJ2-1; D possibly corresponds to TRBD2 (6 bases). V was shortened by 6 bases and J by 9 bases, with 15 bases between the two germline ends. The CDR3 has 13 amino acids. The V gene's germline CDR1 is SGHTA and CDR2 FQGNSA. CDR3 sequence: CASSWGVGTEQFF. The CDR3 DNA reads as TGTGCCAGCAGTTGGGGGGTGGGCACTGAGCAGTTCTTC.